The following is a T cell receptor beta chain sequence with its context. There is no known antigen for this receptor. It has no much larger one-base neighbor in the sample; base qualities were not kept. As encoded in the germline V gene, CDR1 is ENHRY while CDR2 is SYGVKD. The CDR3 runs 11 residues from the cysteine to the phenylalanine. Just the 33-base CDR3 DNA is kept, in frame starting at base 1. Trimming takes 8 bases from V and 7 bases from J, and the germline ends sit 10 bases apart. The study profiled bulk TCR beta-chain repertoires in matched peripheral blood, tumor and adjacent normal breast tissue taken from about 16 patients with early-stage breast cancer. Before surgery, about 4.5-10 mL of whole blood was collected into EDTA tubes and then processed within 2 hours. Peripheral blood mononuclear cells were isolated by Ficoll-Paque centrifugation in SepMate-50 tubes. For storage in liquid nitrogen, PBMCs were cryopreserved as aliquots of about 2 to 4.5 million cells in around 90% FBS with around 10% DMSO. The Qiagen AllPrep DNA/RNA Mini kit was used for genomic DNA extraction.

This sample was taken from a study of early stage breast cancer tumors (TCRdb year 2017). The study in broad terms: Of the approximately 15 invasive breast tumors, more than 9 were found to be estrogen receptor-positive, progesterone receptor-positive and HER2-negative. A total of 2.7 million or so templates, representing around 1.2 million unique clonotypes, were detected across all samples. Of the roughly twelve ER+/PR+/HER2- tumors, eight were classified as invasive ductal carcinomas and four as invasive lobular carcinomas. On average, each sample had around 10-fold read coverage.

The full study reports these points: Analysis by tumor subtype was prevented by the small cohort size. Bulk genomic DNA sequencing of unsorted cells missed chain pairing and functional markers such as CD4, CD8 and FOXP3. Roughly 2.5-fold higher T cell density and higher clonality were observed in tumors than in adjacent normal breast tissue. Enriched TCRB sequences shared across patients were mostly commonly generated sequences, unlikely to play an important role in the tumor microenvironment. Repertoires from blood resembled normal breast more closely than tumor, and using blood as a reference for each tissue separated tumor from normal in 14 of 16 patients.

Each sample was amplified in two independent genomic DNA replicates, using approximately 0.5 ug for blood and 1.5 ug for tumor or normal breast. Following the manufacturer's instructions, the ImmunoSeq Intro kit was used to carry out TCRB sequencing on genomic DNA. For absolute quantification, the 31-cycle multiplex PCR included proprietary primers along with spike-in control sequences. Single-end 150-bp reads were used to sequence an 87-bp fragment spanning the CDR3 and the flanking V and J genes. Seven samples, with two replicates for each sample, were multiplexed per lane of an Illumina MiSeq using version 3.0 chemistry. In the original analysis: Raw data were processed with the vendor's proprietary pipeline, and both replicates were merged into a single result per sample. Clonotypes were defined as productive rearrangements sharing the V-gene family, CDR3 amino acid sequence and J-gene segment. Clonality was calculated as 1 minus the normalized Shannon entropy (Pielou evenness) of TCRB abundances. To estimate T cell density, the total number of templates was divided by the number of input cells, which was inferred from the amount of DNA input. Recon was used with default parameters to estimate total repertoire diversity and clonality. A clonotype was considered tumor-enriched if its abundance in tumor exceeded 0.1% and was at least 32-fold higher than its abundance in normal breast. This immuneACCESS table, as held by TCRdb, lists in-frame sequences with V and J called but not all clones. Of the missing ones, under half trace to an unresolved V gene in checked studies; the others have no known cause. The V and J calls and the clone size are those of that table, but D and trimming were determined from the DNA. The sample records about 41,000 clones, 55% to 75% of which are singletons. 6.5% to 9% of the sample rests with the top ten.

This sequence uses TRBV10-3 and TRBJ2-3; D gene: possibly TRBD2, on 6 matching bases. This TCR derives from a person in their fifties or sixties with breast cancer. The sequenced material came from blood. The CDR3 corresponds to CAIQDYNTQYF. The nucleotide sequence reads as follows: TGTGCCATCCAGGACTATAATACGCAGTATTTT.